The clone carrying this TCR beta chain was counted between two and nine times. Its antigen is not identified. The entry originates in a study of T cells in localized non-small cell lung cancer. General study findings and limits: Adjacent lung tissue had a median around 50 of the top 100 clones found in the tumor.

TCRdb's copy holds only in-frame clones and misses some; the assay was immunoSEQ multiplex PCR. The sample yields more than 9,000 clones, around half seen once. The CDR3 extends over 17 amino acids. The chain combines TRBV12-2 with TRBJ1-5; the table's D call, TRBD1, was not checked against the DNA. TRBV12-2 represents a pseudogene. The source was lymph node tissue, collected before any cancer treatment. This TCR was recovered from a woman aged 35-70 years with stage II squamous cell lung carcinoma. The CDR3, as DNA: TGTGCAAGTCGCTTGGGACAGGGGAGGAGGACAGAACAGCCCCAGCATTTT. It encodes CASRLGQGRRTEQPQHF.